The 22 T cell receptor beta chains in this list originate from one sample, sequenced in a study of cytomegalovirus exposure and HLA in healthy donors. The protocol was immunoSEQ multiplex PCR, while the TCRdb copy is restricted to in-frame clones and leaves out a portion. Of roughly 140,000 clones in the sample, around 84% are singletons; the top ten hold approximately 8.7%. The specimen sequenced was PBMCs. The receptor source for this set is a man aged 18 to 35 in good health and CMV-seropositive.

This clone was found many times. The J gene is TRBJ2-3, the V gene TRBV25-1; 11 nucleotides line up with TRBD2. Trimming cost V 8 bases and J 6 bases; bases outside gene matches: 10. The germline V gene has CDR1 MGHDK and CDR2 SYGVNS. There are 15 residues in the CDR3. The chain's CDR3 is CASGPLAGGWDTQYF. The CDR3 DNA reads TGTGCCAGCGGTCCCCTAGCGGGGGGCTGGGATACGCAGTATTTT. Supplemented by reference TRBV25-1 and TRBJ2-3, the full variable domain reads EADIYQTPRYLVIGTGKKITLECSQTMGHDKMYWYQQDPGMELHLIHYSYGVNSTEKGDLSSESTVSRIRTEHFPLTLESARPSHTSQYLCASGPLAGGWDTQYFGPGTRLTVL.

This chain connects TRBV2 to TRBJ2-3, with 7 bases aligning to TRBD2. The V segment lost 5 bases and the J segment 4 bases; nucleotides outside the gene matches: 12. The CDR3 sequence is 16 residues long. Germline V gene data show CDR1 as SNHLY and CDR2 as FYNNEI. The CDR3 DNA follows: TGTGCCAGCAGTTCTCTCGGTGGCGGGAGTGCAGATACGCAGTATTTT. Translation: CASSSLGGGSADTQYF.

This clone has just one count. The genes are TRBV19 and TRBJ1-5; D is uncertain. V lost 1 base and J lost 5, with 9 bases in between. The CDR3 totals 14 residues. Per germline, CDR1 LNHDA and CDR2 SQIVND (reference sequence). Here the CDR3 reads CASSIVGEHQPQHF. The CDR3 bases are TGTGCCAGTAGTATAGTCGGGGAGCATCAGCCCCAGCATTTT.

The chain recombines TRBV6-5 with TRBJ1-2, with 10 bases identical to TRBD1. The CDR3 is 15 amino acids. The V segment lost 2 bases and the J segment 8 bases; nucleotides outside the gene matches: 8. The V gene's germline CDR1 is MNHEY and CDR2 SVGAGI. This chain's CDR3 is CASSYTGQGDSGYTF. Written as DNA, the CDR3 is TGTGCCAGCAGTTACACTGGACAGGGGGATAGCGGCTACACCTTC.

This clone showed up just a few times. This sequence joins TRBV5-4 and TRBJ2-7; 12 bases are shared with TRBD2. Germline V gene lookup returns CDR1 SGHNT and CDR2 YYREEE (reference sequence). The CDR3 has 15 amino acids. J lost 5 bases, V lost 4 bases, and 7 bases had no gene match. This CDR3 is CASSPPGLAGNEQYF. The CDR3 region has the DNA TGTGCCAGCAGCCCTCCTGGACTAGCGGGGAACGAGCAGTACTTC.

The chain uses TRBV7-9 and TRBJ2-2; 10 bases match TRBD2. Germline V lookup: CDR1 SEHNR, CDR2 FQNEAQ (reference sequence). The CDR3 contains 15 residues. V gave up 1 base and J gave up 4 bases; unmatched junction bases: 0. DNA of the CDR3: TGTGCCAGCAGCTTAGGGACTAGCGGCACCGGGGAGCTGTTTTTT. Protein: CASSLGTSGTGELFF.

J is TRBJ1-1 and V is TRBV6-1; tentatively, D is TRBD1 (5 bases). There are 15 residues in the CDR3. V dropped 1 base and J dropped 1 base, with 10 bases sitting between them. Germline V CDR1 and CDR2: MNHNS, SASEGT. The CDR3 sequence is CASSEGGTSNTEAFF. The CDR3 region has the DNA TGTGCCAGCAGTGAAGGGGGCACGTCGAACACTGAAGCTTTCTTT.

This clone was detected only once. This rearrangement joins TRBV11-2 to TRBJ2-5; 7 bases agree with TRBD2. The V gene end was trimmed by 1 base and the J gene end by 1 base; junction bases not matched to a gene: 9. The germline gives CDR1 SGHAT, CDR2 FQNNGV. The CDR3 is 17 amino acids. CDR3 in DNA: TGTGCCAGCAGCTTAGTCAGTTCAGCGGGGTTCCAAGAGACCCAGTACTTC. Translating it yields CASSLVSSAGFQETQYF.

V and J are TRBV11-2 and TRBJ2-7; D remains unclear. Between the trimmed V and J ends, which lost 0 bases and 4 bases, there was a span of 4 bases. CDR3 size: 12 residues. Germline V lookup: CDR1 SGHAT, CDR2 FQNNGV. As DNA, the CDR3 is TGTGCCAGCAGCTTAGATCGGTACGAGCAGTACTTC. Amino acid sequence: CASSLDRYEQYF.

The V gene is TRBV30, the J gene TRBJ1-5, with unresolved D. Germline lookup yields CDR1 GTSNPN and CDR2 SVGIG (reference sequence). This CDR3 spans 15 amino acids. V was shortened by 3 bases and J by 3 bases, with 15 bases between the two germline ends. The chain's CDR3 is CAWSRPGAANQPQHF. The CDR3 coding sequence is TGTGCCTGGAGCCGGCCTGGTGCGGCCAATCAGCCCCAGCATTTT. The variable domain in full, completed from reference TRBV30 and TRBJ1-5, reads SQTIHQWPATLVQPVGSPLSLECTVEGTSNPNLYWYRQAAGRGLQLLFYSVGIGQISSEVPQNLSASRPQDRQFILSSKKLLLSDSGFYLCAWSRPGAANQPQHFGDGTRLSIL.

The chain uses TRBV19 and TRBJ2-3; 8 bases map to TRBD1. The CDR3 has 14 amino acids. Germline CDR1 and CDR2: LNHDA and SQIVND (reference sequence). Unmatched junction bases numbered 4, after V lost 2 bases and J lost 6 bases. CDR3 in amino acids: CASSISRQGDTQYF. DNA for the CDR3: TGTGCCAGTAGTATAAGCCGACAGGGGGATACGCAGTATTTT.

J is TRBJ2-3 and V is TRBV11-2, with 9 bases fitting TRBD2. The J segment lost 2 bases and the V segment lost 1 base, leaving 4 bases of the junction unmatched. Germline values: CDR1 SGHAT, CDR2 FQNNGV. CDR3 length: 16 residues. The CDR3 DNA reads TGTGCCAGCAGCTTAGGACTAGCGGTCTCCACAGATACGCAGTATTTT. It yields the protein CASSLGLAVSTDTQYF. The variable domain in full, completed from reference TRBV11-2 and TRBJ2-3, reads EAGVAQSPRYKIIEKRQSVAFWCNPISGHATLYWYQQILGQGPKLLIQFQNNGVVDDSQLPKDRFSAERLKGVDSTLKIQPAKLEDSAVYLCASSLGLAVSTDTQYFGPGTRLTVL.

The chain joins TRBV7-8 to TRBJ2-5; D remains ambiguous. CDR3 length: 12 residues. CDR1 SGHVS and CDR2 FQNEAQ come from the germline V gene. Deletions cut 5 bases from V and 4 bases from J, with 8 bases between. The CDR3: CASSTTGETQYF. The CDR3 region has the DNA TGTGCCAGCAGCACAACGGGAGAGACCCAGTACTTC. Full variable domain (outside the CDR3, taken from reference TRBV7-8 and TRBJ2-5): GAGVSQSPRYKVAKRGQDVALRCDPISGHVSLFWYQQALGQGPEFLTYFQNEAQLDKSGLPSDRFFAERPEGSVSTLKIQRTQQEDSAVYLCASSTTGETQYFGPGTRLLVL.

V gene TRBV2 combines with J gene TRBJ2-7, with 9 bases that match TRBD1. The CDR3 runs to 20 residues. With V trimmed by 4 bases and J by 2 bases, 21 bases remained unmatched. Looked up from germline, CDR1 is SNHLY and CDR2 is FYNNEI. In DNA form, the CDR3 reads TGTGCCAGCAGTGGGGGGACAGGGCCGGGTATAATTCCCCGGACCTACGAGCAGTACTTC. Its protein is CASSGGTGPGIIPRTYEQYF.

As regards this clone: The junction does not match germline at one end; this may be a read error. The sample carries other DNA sequences with the same CDR3. The chain uses TRBV27 and TRBJ2-7, with 10 bases fitting TRBD1. The CDR3 spans 15 residues. Germline V gene data show CDR1 as MNHEY and CDR2 as SMNVEV (reference sequence). CDR3 loop: CASSSMTGGAYEQYF. DNA of the CDR3: TGTGCCAGTAGTTCCATGACAGGGGGCGCTTACGAGCAGTACTTC.

The chain carries TRBV5-4 and TRBJ2-6, with no clear D. Trimming removed 2 bases at V and 9 bases at J, with 9 bases between. The CDR3 runs to 13 residues. Germline CDR1 SGHNT, CDR2 YYREEE (reference sequence). The chain's CDR3 is CASSLKHLNVLTF. CDR3 bases: TGTGCCAGCAGCTTAAAACACCTCAACGTCCTGACTTTC.

V usage is TRBV18 and J usage is TRBJ2-1, with TRBD2 as a possible D gene (6 bases). The V end was cut by 2 bases, the J end by 10 bases, with 18 bases between. The CDR3 length is 15 residues. CDR1 is KGHSH, CDR2 LQKENI, per germline. This CDR3 reads CASSPLAGSQLEQFF. CDR3 nucleotides: TGTGCCAGCTCACCATTGGCGGGATCACAATTGGAGCAGTTCTTC.

The chain links TRBV7-9 to TRBJ1-5, with 7 bases aligning to TRBD1. CDR1 is SEHNR, CDR2 FQNEAQ, per germline (reference sequence). This CDR3 is 14 amino acids long. Trimming removed 4 bases from V and 6 bases from J; junction bases left unmatched: 6. The CDR3, as DNA: TGTGCCAGCAGCTCACAGGGGCTAGGTCAGCCCCAGCATTTT. It is translated as CASSSQGLGQPQHF. The variable domain in full, completed from reference TRBV7-9 and TRBJ1-5, reads DTGVSQNPRHKITKRGQNVTFRCDPISEHNRLYWYRQTLGQGPEFLTYFQNEAQLEKSRLLSDRFSAERPKGSFSTLEIQRTEQGDSAMYLCASSSQGLGQPQHFGDGTRLSIL.

The J gene is TRBJ2-1, the V gene TRBV27; no clear D. CDR3 length: 14 amino acids. The germline V gene encodes CDR1 MNHEY and CDR2 SMNVEV (reference sequence). V dropped 10 bases and J dropped 8 bases, with 21 bases sitting between them. The CDR3 loop reads CATAALNEHDEQFF. The CDR3 DNA follows: TGTGCCACCGCGGCCCTGAACGAGCACGATGAGCAGTTCTTC.

CDR3 nucleotides: TGTGCCAGCAGACTAACCCGCTTTGACAATGAGCAGTTCTTC. This translates into CASRLTRFDNEQFF. The chain joins TRBV7-6 to TRBJ2-1, with no clear D. Germline CDR1 and CDR2: SGHVS and FNYEAQ. The CDR3 spans 14 residues. Trimming left V 6 bases short and J 5 bases short, with 14 bases between.

The chain combines TRBV10-2 with TRBJ2-4, with D maybe TRBD1 (8 bases). V was cut by 7 bases and J by 0 bases, with 22 bases left in between. The CDR3 covers 18 residues. CDR1 WSHSY and CDR2 SAAADI come from the germline V gene. The CDR3 DNA follows: TGCGCCAGCATCCCCGGGGGGACAGGATCACTAGCCAAAAACATTCAGTACTTC. Translation: CASIPGGTGSLAKNIQYF.

This chain uses TRBV13 with TRBJ2-3; possibly TRBD1 for D (5 bases). This CDR3 contains 11 residues. Trimming pared 4 bases from V and 11 bases from J, leaving 10 bases between. Germline CDR1 PRHDT, CDR2 FYEKMQ (reference sequence). The CDR3 loop reads CASSSRQRQYF. The CDR3 nucleotides read TGTGCCAGCAGCTCCCGACAGAGGCAGTATTTT. The entire variable domain, with the rest obtained from reference TRBV13 and TRBJ2-3, is as follows: AAGVIQSPRHLIKEKRETATLKCYPIPRHDTVYWYQQGPGQDPQFLISFYEKMQSDKGSIPDRFSAQQFSDYHSELNMSSLELGDSALYFCASSSRQRQYFGPGTRLTVL.